The 13 T cell receptor beta chains given below trace back to one sample, sequenced in a study of cytomegalovirus exposure and HLA in healthy donors. Sequenced by immunoSEQ multiplex PCR; TCRdb stores in-frame clones only, minus some. The sample lists 130,000 to 150,000 clones, 75% to 90% seen once, with 6.2% in the top ten. The sample was PBMCs. The origin of the receptors is a woman aged 25 to 39 in good health and CMV-seropositive.

The sample holds one count of this clone. This rearrangement joins TRBV2 to TRBJ2-7; TRBD2 might be the D (6 bases). Germline V gene data show CDR1 as SNHLY and CDR2 as FYNNEI. This CDR3 region has 13 residues. The germline V and J ends were trimmed by 7 bases and 4 bases, with 14 bases remaining between them. The CDR3, as DNA: TGTGCCAGCAAGGGGTCTAGCGCTTACGAGCAGTACTTC. Protein: CASKGSSAYEQYF. Using reference TRBV2 and TRBJ2-7 for the parts outside the CDR3, the full variable domain is EPEVTQTPSHQVTQMGQEVILRCVPISNHLYFYWYRQILGQKVEFLVSFYNNEISEKSEIFDDQFSVERPDGSNFTLKIRSTKLEDSAMYFCASKGSSAYEQYFGPGTRLTVT.

The chain combines TRBV7-2 with TRBJ2-5; D uncertain. The germline V gene has CDR1 SGHTA and CDR2 FQGNSA. This CDR3 has 14 amino acids. The V and J ends lost 5 bases and 5 bases respectively, with 15 bases between them. CDR3 protein: CASSPSWRTETQYF. CDR3 DNA: TGTGCCAGCAGCCCCAGTTGGAGAACGGAGACCCAGTACTTC. The complete variable domain, with remaining parts taken from reference TRBV7-2 and TRBJ2-5, reads GAGVSQSPSNKVTEKGKDVELRCDPISGHTALYWYRQSLGQGLEFLIYFQGNSAPDKSGLPSDRFSAERTGGSVSTLTIQRTQQEDSAVYLCASSPSWRTETQYFGPGTRLLVL.

The rearrangement links TRBV7-9 to TRBJ2-7; unclear D gene. Germline assignment: CDR1 SEHNR and CDR2 FQNEAQ (reference sequence). The CDR3 has 13 amino acids. Trimming took off 4 bases at V and 3 bases at J, with 10 bases between the two ends. Here the CDR3 DNA reads TGTGCCAGCAGCTCCCTTGCGGACTACGAGCAGTACTTC. Translated: CASSSLADYEQYF.

The chain carries TRBV7-8 and TRBJ1-2, with D maybe TRBD1 (5 bases). The germline V gene encodes CDR1 SGHVS and CDR2 FQNEAQ. The CDR3 is made up of 20 amino acids. Trimming left V 5 bases short and J 1 base short, with 29 bases between. The CDR3 sequence is CASSRWSYKSDRLVNYGYTF. CDR3 DNA sequence: TGTGCCAGCAGCCGTTGGTCGTATAAGTCCGACAGACTCGTTAACTATGGCTACACCTTC.

The chain couples TRBV7-2 to TRBJ1-4; 7 positions match TRBD1. V was clipped by 5 bases and J by 1 base; unmatched bases: 4. The CDR3 has 15 amino acids. CDR1 and CDR2 from the germline V gene are SGHTA and FQGNSA. CDR3 in amino acids: CASSSDRETNEKLFF. In DNA form, the CDR3 reads TGTGCCAGCAGCAGCGACAGGGAAACTAATGAAAAACTGTTTTTT.

This chain uses TRBV2 with TRBJ2-7; weak D call: TRBD2 (6 bases). Germline assignment: CDR1 SNHLY and CDR2 FYNNEI. Trimming pared 2 bases from V and 3 bases from J, leaving 17 bases between. CDR3 length: 16 residues. CDR3 nucleotide sequence: TGTGCCAGCAGTGAAACGGGGGTGGTCAGTGACTACGAGCAGTACTTC. This gives the protein CASSETGVVSDYEQYF.

This chain joins TRBV18 and TRBJ1-1; no firm D call. V gave up 0 bases and J gave up 5 bases, with 7 bases separating them. Germline CDR1 is KGHSH and CDR2 is LQKENI. There are 13 residues in the CDR3. DNA for the CDR3: TGTGCCAGCTCACCACCGCCCGGGACTGAAGCTTTCTTT. Translated: CASSPPPGTEAFF.

The chain joins TRBV4-1 to TRBJ1-3; possible D gene TRBD1, 5 bases. The CDR3 covers 20 residues. CDR1 is MGHRA and CDR2 is YSYEKL in the germline V gene. V lost 0 bases, J lost 0 bases, and 21 bases lay in between. The CDR3 region has the DNA TGCGCCAGCAGCCAAGATCTGGGGCAGGGCACGCTCGTCTCTGGAAACACCATATATTTT. Protein sequence: CASSQDLGQGTLVSGNTIYF.

This chain connects TRBV28 to TRBJ2-7, with TRBD2 identical over 10 bases. CDR3 size: 14 residues. J was trimmed by 3 bases and V by 6 bases; bases with no gene match: 5. CDR1 and CDR2 from the germline V gene are MDHEN and SYDVKM. CDR3 amino acids: CASRWTSGSYEQYF. The CDR3 DNA follows: TGTGCCAGCAGATGGACTAGCGGTAGCTACGAGCAGTACTTC. The whole variable domain, filled in from reference TRBV28 and TRBJ2-7, reads DVKVTQSSRYLVKRTGEKVFLECVQDMDHENMFWYRQDPGLGLRLIYFSYDVKMKEKGDIPEGYSVSREKKERFSLILESASTNQTSMYLCASRWTSGSYEQYFGPGTRLTVT.

The rearrangement uses TRBV5-1 and TRBJ2-7, with 11 nucleotides matching TRBD2. The germline gives CDR1 SGHRS, CDR2 YFSETQ. This CDR3 is built from 14 residues. V lost 4 bases, J lost 7 bases, and 7 bases stayed unmatched. CDR3 amino acids: CASSQTSGTREQYF. CDR3 sequence (DNA): TGCGCCAGCAGCCAGACTAGCGGGACGAGGGAGCAGTACTTC.

This rearrangement joins TRBV7-3 to TRBJ1-3, with D unresolved. V gave up 2 bases and J gave up 3 bases, with 5 bases separating them. Germline V lookup: CDR1 SGHTA, CDR2 FQGTGA. CDR3 size: 13 residues. The CDR3 spells CASSLSVGNTIYF. CDR3 bases: TGTGCCAGCAGCTTATCAGTTGGAAACACCATATATTTT.

This sequence joins TRBV13 and TRBJ2-7; TRBD1 agrees at 7 bases. V shed 1 base, J shed 6 bases, and the junction held 3 bases outside the gene matches. The length of the CDR3 is 13 residues. Germline-derived CDR1 and CDR2 are PRHDT and FYEKMQ (reference sequence). CDR3 in amino acids: CASSLEGAGEQYF. CDR3 bases: TGTGCCAGCAGCTTAGAGGGGGCTGGCGAGCAGTACTTC.

V usage is TRBV5-6 and J usage is TRBJ1-2; 7 positions match TRBD1. Germline CDR1 is SGHDT and CDR2 is YYEEEE. Trimming cost V 0 bases and J 6 bases; bases outside gene matches: 8. The CDR3 is made up of 15 amino acids. The DNA of the CDR3 is TGTGCCAGCAGCTTGGGGCTTGTCAGGGGGGATGGCTACACCTTC. Protein product: CASSLGLVRGDGYTF.